Listed below are T cell receptor beta chains from one sample, sequenced in a study of TIL therapy for anti-PD-1-resistant metastatic lung cancer. Method: immunoSEQ multiplex PCR; TCRdb's copy keeps in-frame clones and lacks some. The sample includes tens of thousands of clones, roughly 70% of them seen just once. The input for sequencing was blood, taken at baseline. All receptors derive from a person aged 25 to 79 with non-small cell lung cancer. The CDR3 runs from the conserved cysteine through the conserved F or W. A D gene is named only where the DNA matches it firmly. Only part of the rows carry a size: once, few, many, or a class if the clone is expanded.

v_call	j_call	clone_size	d_call	cdr3_nt	cdr3_aa
TRBV11-2	TRBJ2-1	.	.	TGTGCCAGCAGCTTAGGACCCCAGGGGTACAATGAGCAGTTCTTC	CASSLGPQGYNEQFF
TRBV7-8	TRBJ1-1	.	.	TGTGCCAGCACCTGGGGGGGCCCCACTGAAGCTTTCTTT	CASTWGGPTEAFF
TRBV28	TRBJ2-3	.	TRBD2	TGTGCCAGCAGCTCCGCGGCTAGCGGGACCACAGATACGCAGTATTTT	CASSSAASGTTDTQYF
TRBV7-2	TRBJ2-1	.	TRBD2	TGTGCCAGCAGCTTCGCCGGGACTAGGTCCTACAATGAGCAGTTCTTC	CASSFAGTRSYNEQFF
TRBV7-2	TRBJ1-3	.	.	TGTGCCAGCAGCAGGGGTTCTCTCTCTGGAAACACCATATATTTT	CASSRGSLSGNTIYF
TRBV4-3	TRBJ2-7	.	.	TGCGCCAGCAGCCAAGATTGGGACGGGCAGGGTGAGCAGTACTTC	CASSQDWDGQGEQYF
TRBV10-1	TRBJ2-3	.	.	TGCGCCAGCAGTGAGTCTGGAGGGGGGCCTAGCACAGATACGCAGTATTTT	CASSESGGGPSTDTQYF
TRBV29-1	TRBJ1-1	few	.	TGCAGCGTCGGACACCCGGTTGAAGCTTTCTTT	CSVGHPVEAFF
TRBV11-3	TRBJ1-1	.	TRBD1	TGTGCCAGCAGCTTAGATCAGGGGGGCAGTTCCATGAACACTGAAGCTTTCTTT	CASSLDQGGSSMNTEAFF
TRBV7-3	TRBJ2-2	.	.	TGTGCCAGCAGCTTCGAGGGCTCTACCGGGGAGCTGTTTTTT	CASSFEGSTGELFF
TRBV4-3	TRBJ2-1	.	.	TGCGCCAGCAGCCAAGGGACCCCAAGGAATGAGCAGTTCTTC	CASSQGTPRNEQFF
TRBV6-1	TRBJ1-1	.	.	TGTGCCAGCAGTGAAGCGCAGGGAAACACTGAAGCTTTCTTT	CASSEAQGNTEAFF
TRBV9	TRBJ1-1	.	TRBD1	TGTGCCAGCAGCGTAGCCGGGACAGGGGAAGCTTTCTTT	CASSVAGTGEAFF
TRBV9	TRBJ2-1	few	TRBD1	TGTGCCAGCAGCCCCGGACAGGCTCTCCAGCAGTTCTTC	CASSPGQALQQFF
TRBV7-7	TRBJ1-1	.	TRBD1	TGTGCTAGCAGCTTAGAGTACCGACAGGGTGGGCCTGAAGCTTTCTTT	CASSLEYRQGGPEAFF
TRBV29-1	TRBJ1-1	.	TRBD1	TGCAGCGTTGATACCGCATGGACAGGGCAGAACACTGAAGCTTTCTTT	CSVDTAWTGQNTEAFF
TRBV21-1	TRBJ1-3	.	.	TGTGCCAGCAGCACGGGGACAGGCCTTATCTCTGGAAACACCATATATTTT	CASSTGTGLISGNTIYF
TRBV7-2	TRBJ1-2	.	TRBD1	TGTGCCAGCAGCTTTTCAGGGGGCTATGGCTACACCTTC	CASSFSGGYGYTF
TRBV6-1	TRBJ1-1	.	TRBD1	TGTGCCAGCAGTGCTACAGGGGGCACTTTCGCTTTCTTT	CASSATGGTFAFF
TRBV11-2	TRBJ2-6	.	.	TGTGCCAGCGCCTCACCCCGGGCGGGTGGATACTCTGGGGCCAACGTCCTGACTTTC	CASASPRAGGYSGANVLTF
TRBV4-3	TRBJ2-1	once	TRBD1	TGCGCCAGCAGCCAAGTGGGACAGGGGCTCAATGAGCAGTTCTTC	CASSQVGQGLNEQFF
TRBV19	TRBJ2-1	.	TRBD2	TGTGCCAGTAGTACTCGACTAGCGGGGTCCTACAATGAGCAGTTCTTC	CASSTRLAGSYNEQFF
TRBV7-9	TRBJ2-7	.	.	TGTGCCAGCAGCTCCCCTGAGGGTAGGGAAATCTCCTACGAGCAGTACTTC	CASSSPEGREISYEQYF
TRBV7-2	TRBJ2-2	once	.	TGTGCCAGCAGAGCGACTAGTCCCGGGGAGCTGTTTTTT	CASRATSPGELFF
TRBV6-6	TRBJ1-1	few	.	TGTGCCAGCAGAAAAGGGGAAGCTGAAGCTTTCTTT	CASRKGEAEAFF